This T cell receptor beta chain was recovered during a study of blood T cell repertoires in COVID-19. This CDR3 has 15 residues. The V segment lost 3 bases and the J segment 6 bases; nucleotides outside the gene matches: 5. Germline values: CDR1 SEHNR, CDR2 FQNEAQ (reference sequence). Libraries were prepared by immunoSEQ multiplex PCR; TCRdb keeps only in-frame clonotypes and omits some of them. This repertoire shows 250,000 to 350,000 clones, 75% to 90% found once; its top ten account for 2% to 3%. About this clone itself: In the same sample, other DNA sequences code for this CDR3.

The clonotype comes from a woman between 18 and 29 years old who had recovered from COVID-19. Source material: PBMCs or T cells enriched from blood (not recorded which). The rearrangement joins TRBV7-9 to TRBJ1-2, with 12 bases fitting TRBD1. The CDR3 here is CASSFRDRGRDGYTF. CDR3 sequence (DNA): TGTGCCAGCAGCTTCCGGGACAGGGGGCGCGATGGCTACACCTTC.